Presented here are 5 T cell receptor beta chains from one specimen sequenced in a study of T cells in localized non-small cell lung cancer. The repertoire was sequenced with immunoSEQ multiplex PCR; TCRdb's copy has only in-frame clones and lacks some. The data contain about 18,000 clones, about 80% of them seen just once; the ten biggest clones take up 25%. Source: peripheral blood, taken before any cancer treatment. Receptors originate from a female donor at least 60 years old with stage I lung adenocarcinoma.

The rearrangement links TRBV11-2 to TRBJ1-2; D ambiguous. Trimming took off 5 bases at V and 5 bases at J, with 18 bases between the two ends. The V gene's germline CDR1 is SGHAT and CDR2 FQNNGV. The CDR3 totals 15 residues. The CDR3 DNA sequence: TGTGCCAGCAGCCCAGACGGGCCCGTCTCTTATGGCTACACCTTC. Translating it yields CASSPDGPVSYGYTF.

The rearrangement uses TRBV11-3 and TRBJ2-5; D unclear. V was pared by 5 bases and J by 1 base, with 14 bases between. The CDR3 extends over 15 amino acids. Germline V gene sequence: CDR1 SGHNT, CDR2 YENEEA. CDR3 in amino acids: CASSEGRLTQETQYF. For the CDR3, the DNA is TGTGCCAGCAGCGAAGGTCGGCTAACCCAAGAGACCCAGTACTTC.

The rearrangement uses TRBV10-3 and TRBJ1-1; D gene ambiguous. The CDR3 length is 14 residues. Germline V gene sequence: CDR1 ENHRY, CDR2 SYGVKD. V lost 4 bases and J 1 base, leaving 10 bases between the germline ends. The CDR3 DNA reads as TGTGCCATCAGTGGTACAGCCCAGAACACTGAAGCTTTCTTT. Translated, it gives CAISGTAQNTEAFF.

Worth noting for this clone: At one end the junction does not follow the germline gene, possibly because of a read error. The genes are TRBV29-1 and TRBJ2-1; 9 bases line up with TRBD1. The germline CDR1 and CDR2 sequences are SQVTM and ANQGSEA. CDR3 length equals 16 residues. CDR3 in DNA: TGCAGCGTTGCTGTTCGACAGGGGGTTTCCTACGATGAGCAGTTCTTC. Protein product: CSVAVRQGVSYDEQFF.

The rearrangement uses TRBV5-4 and TRBJ2-1; 8 bases map to TRBD2. The junction had 3 bases not matched to a gene; V was cut back by 4 bases and J by 0 bases. Germline values: CDR1 SGHNT, CDR2 YYREEE (reference sequence). The CDR3 runs 15 residues. This CDR3 is CASSRGTSSYNEQFF. In nucleotides, the CDR3 is TGTGCCAGCAGCCGCGGGACTAGCTCCTACAATGAGCAGTTCTTC.